This T cell receptor beta chain came from a study of vaccination and CD4 T cells after COVID-19. The overall study: Post-COVID samples were collected a median about 94 days following diagnosis, spanning 35 to 161.

Oncomine TCR Beta short-read sequencing was applied to DNA from cultured CD4+ T cells. CD4+ T cells were cultured, and genomic DNA was extracted from them. TCRdb ran MiXCR on the PCR reads and lists one entry per CDR3 protein. The sample includes 20,000 to 25,000 distinct CDR3 sequences, approximately 44% seen only once; the top ten take about 18%. As concerns this clonotype: Its antigen remains unidentified.

Regarding treatment: approximately nine-day PBMC culture with coronavirus spike peptide pools or control peptides (ViraFEST assay). The sequence came from a human donor who received a COVID-19 vaccine. Specimen: CD4+ T cells from blood, cultured in vitro, collected before SARS-CoV-2 vaccination.

CDR3: CSARSGRDPQYF. In DNA form, the CDR3 reads TGCAGTGCTAGATCCGGGCGGGATCCTCAGTACTTC. This chain links TRBV20-1 with TRBJ2-4, with TRBD2 as a possible D gene (6 bases). This CDR3 has 12 residues. The germline V gene encodes CDR1 DFQATT and CDR2 SNEGSKA (reference sequence). The V and J ends lost 2 bases and 12 bases respectively, with 14 bases between them.